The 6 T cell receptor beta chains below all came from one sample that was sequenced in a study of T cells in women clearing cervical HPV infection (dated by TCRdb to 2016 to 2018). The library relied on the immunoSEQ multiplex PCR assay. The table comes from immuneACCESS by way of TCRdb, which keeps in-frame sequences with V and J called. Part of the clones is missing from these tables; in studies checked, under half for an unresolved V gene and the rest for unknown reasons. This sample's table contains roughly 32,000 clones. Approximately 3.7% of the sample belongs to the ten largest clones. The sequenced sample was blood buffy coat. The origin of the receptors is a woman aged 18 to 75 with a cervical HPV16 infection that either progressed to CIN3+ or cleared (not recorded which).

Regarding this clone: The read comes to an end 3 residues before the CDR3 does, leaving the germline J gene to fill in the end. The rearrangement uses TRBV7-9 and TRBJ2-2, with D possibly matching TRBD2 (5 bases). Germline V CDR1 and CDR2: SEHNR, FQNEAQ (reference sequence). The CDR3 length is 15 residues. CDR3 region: CASSLVYSANSPLFF. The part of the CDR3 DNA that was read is TGTGCCAGCAGCTTAGTTTATAGCGCTAATTCACCG.

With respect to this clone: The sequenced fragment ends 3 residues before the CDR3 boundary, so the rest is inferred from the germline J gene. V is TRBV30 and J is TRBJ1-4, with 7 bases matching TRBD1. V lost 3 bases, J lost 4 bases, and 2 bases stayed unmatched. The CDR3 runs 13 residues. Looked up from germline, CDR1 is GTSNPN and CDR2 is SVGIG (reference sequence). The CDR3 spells CAWRTGFNEKLFF. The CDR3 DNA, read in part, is TGTGCCTGGAGGACAGGGTTTAATGAAAAA.

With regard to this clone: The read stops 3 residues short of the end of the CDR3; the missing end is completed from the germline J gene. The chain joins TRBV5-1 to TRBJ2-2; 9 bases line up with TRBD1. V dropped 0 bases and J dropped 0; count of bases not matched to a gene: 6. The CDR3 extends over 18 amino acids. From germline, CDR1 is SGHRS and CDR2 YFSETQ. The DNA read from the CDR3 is TGCGCCAGCAGCTTGGAAGGACAGGGGATAACGAACACCGGGGAG. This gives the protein CASSLEGQGITNTGE. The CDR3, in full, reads CASSLEGQGITNTGELFF.

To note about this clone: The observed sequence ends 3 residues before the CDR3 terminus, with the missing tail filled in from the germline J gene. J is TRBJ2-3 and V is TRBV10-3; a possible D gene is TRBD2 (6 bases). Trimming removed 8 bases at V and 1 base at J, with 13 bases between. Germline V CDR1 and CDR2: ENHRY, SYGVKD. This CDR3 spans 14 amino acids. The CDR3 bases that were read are TGTGCCATCGAGAGCGGGTCCCGCACAGATACG. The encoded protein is CAIESGSRTDT. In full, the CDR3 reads CAIESGSRTDTQYF.

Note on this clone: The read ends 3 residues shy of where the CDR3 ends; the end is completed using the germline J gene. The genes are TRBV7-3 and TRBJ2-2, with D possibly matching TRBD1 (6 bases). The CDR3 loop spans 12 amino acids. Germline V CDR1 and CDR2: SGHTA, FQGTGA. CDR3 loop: CASSTGPGELFF. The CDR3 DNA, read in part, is TGTGCCAGCAGCACAGGGCCGGGAGAG. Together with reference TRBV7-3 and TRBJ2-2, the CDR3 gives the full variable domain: GAGVSQTPSNKVTEKGKYVELRCDPISGHTALYWYRQSLGQGPEFLIYFQGTGAADDSGLPNDRFFAVRPEGSVSTLKIQRTERGDSAVYLCASSTGPGELFFGEGSRLTVL.

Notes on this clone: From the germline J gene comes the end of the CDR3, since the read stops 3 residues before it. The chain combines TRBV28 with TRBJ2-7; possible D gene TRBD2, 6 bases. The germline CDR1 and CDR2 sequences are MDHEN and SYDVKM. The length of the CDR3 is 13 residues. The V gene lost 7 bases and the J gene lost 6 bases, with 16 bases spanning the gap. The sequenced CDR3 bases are TGTGCCAGCAAGATCGGAGGAGGGCGCGAG. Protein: CASKIGGGRE. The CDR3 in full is CASKIGGGREQYF.